The 15 T cell receptor beta chains listed next were all sequenced from one sample in a study of response to subunit inactivated influenza vaccine. MiXCR was run by TCRdb on the RT-PCR reads, yielding one entry per CDR3 protein. The table has 450,000 to 700,000 distinct CDR3 sequences, 12% to 15% seen once. The input for sequencing was PBMCs from blood, taken 11 to 12 days after vaccination. These receptors came from a man over 45 who received an inactivated influenza vaccine.

This chain links TRBV28 with TRBJ1-2; possibly TRBD1 for D (6 bases). Trimming shortened V by 7 bases and J by 7 bases, and 13 bases separated the two germline ends. Germline assignment: CDR1 MDHEN and CDR2 SYDVKM. The CDR3 spans 12 residues. Here the CDR3 reads CASTEGVSGYTF. The CDR3, as DNA: TGTGCCAGCACAGAGGGGGTTAGTGGCTACACCTTC.

The chain links TRBV7-2 to TRBJ1-2, with no clear D. The germline V gene encodes CDR1 SGHTA and CDR2 FQGNSA. Trimming shortened V by 1 base and J by 7 bases, and 13 bases separated the two germline ends. This CDR3 has 14 residues. CDR3: CASSLGVSAIGYTF. The CDR3 coding sequence is TGTGCCAGCAGCTTAGGGGTATCGGCGATTGGCTACACCTTC. Filled out from reference TRBV7-2 and TRBJ1-2, the complete variable domain reads GAGVSQSPSNKVTEKGKDVELRCDPISGHTALYWYRQSLGQGLEFLIYFQGNSAPDKSGLPSDRFSAERTGGSVSTLTIQRTQQEDSAVYLCASSLGVSAIGYTFGSGTRLTVV.

The chain links TRBV5-6 to TRBJ1-1; 7 bases match TRBD1. This CDR3 spans 12 amino acids. The ends lost 3 bases at V and 7 bases at J; junction bases unmatched: 3. The germline V gene encodes CDR1 SGHDT and CDR2 YYEEEE. CDR3 in amino acids: CASSWGTVEAFF. The CDR3 DNA follows: TGTGCCAGCAGCTGGGGGACAGTTGAAGCTTTCTTT.

This clonotype was counted between two and nine times. The V and J genes are TRBV28 and TRBJ1-5; D unclear. The CDR3 consists of 14 residues. The ends were cut back, 5 bases at V and 6 bases at J, with 14 bases in the middle. Per the germline V gene, CDR1 is MDHEN and CDR2 is SYDVKM. CDR3 protein: CASSGPPASQPQHF. As DNA, the CDR3 is TGTGCCAGCAGTGGGCCCCCCGCGAGTCAGCCCCAGCATTTT.

The rearrangement joins TRBV6-6 to TRBJ2-1; D gene unclear. CDR3 length equals 12 residues. The germline V gene encodes CDR1 MNHNY and CDR2 SVGAGI (reference sequence). The V end lost 7 bases, the J end lost 6 bases, and 10 bases lay between the germline ends. CDR3 bases: TGTGCCAGCACACGAGGAATCAATGAGCAGTTCTTC. Protein: CASTRGINEQFF.

This clonotype has a count of ten or more. The chain uses TRBV4-1 and TRBJ2-3, with 8 bases fitting TRBD1. Trimming at V came to 0 bases and at J to 1 base, leaving 3 bases not matched to a gene. Per germline, CDR1 MGHRA and CDR2 YSYEKL. CDR3 size: 16 residues. The CDR3 spells CASSQDRGLGTDTQYF. The CDR3 nucleotides are TGCGCCAGCAGCCAAGACAGGGGGCTGGGCACAGATACGCAGTATTTT.

This clonotype was seen repeatedly, ten times or more. The chain combines TRBV14 with TRBJ2-5; TRBD2 matches at 9 bases. The germline gives CDR1 SGHDN, CDR2 FVKESK. The CDR3 extends over 17 amino acids. Germline trimming cut 0 bases from V and 4 bases from J; bases unmatched to any gene: 9. The CDR3 loop reads CASSQDRLAGAAETQYF. For the CDR3, the DNA is TGTGCCAGCAGCCAAGATCGTTTAGCGGGAGCGGCAGAGACCCAGTACTTC.

This clonotype was recorded a few times. The chain carries TRBV10-2 and TRBJ2-2; the D call may be TRBD1 or TRBD2 (6 bases each). The germline V gene has CDR1 WSHSY and CDR2 SAAADI. With 6 bases removed from V and 5 bases from J, the gap between germline ends came to 10 bases. The CDR3 spans 13 residues. CDR3 region: CASRTGATGELFF. The CDR3 DNA is TGCGCCAGCAGGACGGGGGCTACCGGGGAGCTGTTTTTT.

The chain is built from TRBV20-1 and TRBJ2-1; the D is unclear. From germline, CDR1 is DFQATT and CDR2 SNEGSKA (reference sequence). The germline V and J ends were trimmed by 1 base and 7 bases, with 2 bases remaining between them. This CDR3 comprises 10 residues. CDR3: CSARANEQFF. The CDR3 nucleotides read TGCAGTGCTAGAGCGAATGAGCAGTTCTTC.

J is TRBJ2-2 and V is TRBV6-2 or TRBV6-3, with unresolved D. V was clipped by 6 bases and J by 4 bases, with 9 bases between them. Germline V gives CDR1 MNHEY, CDR2 SVGEGT. This CDR3 is built from 13 residues. CDR3 DNA sequence: TGTGCCAGCAGGGATAGCTCCACCGGGGAGCTGTTTTTT. It yields the protein CASRDSSTGELFF.

This clonotype is a singleton in its sample. The chain carries TRBV10-3 and TRBJ2-7; D may be TRBD1 (5 bases). Germline CDR1 ENHRY, CDR2 SYGVKD. V was pared by 6 bases and J by 3 bases, with 15 bases between. There are 14 residues in the CDR3. CDR3 coding DNA: TGTGCCATCAGCCCCCAGGGAATAGGCTACGAGCAGTACTTC. This gives the protein CAISPQGIGYEQYF.

Many counts were recorded for this clonotype. The V and J genes are TRBV7-9 and TRBJ1-2; no reliable D call. Trimming took off 5 bases at V and 5 bases at J, with 18 bases between the two ends. From germline, CDR1 is SEHNR and CDR2 FQNEAQ (reference sequence). This CDR3 comprises 15 residues. The CDR3 loop reads CASSPTQSPVYGYTF. In DNA, the CDR3 is TGTGCCAGCAGCCCTACACAGAGCCCGGTATATGGCTACACCTTC.

In its sample, this clonotype was seen a few times. The V call is TRBV7-8, the J call TRBJ2-2, with D maybe TRBD2 (6 bases). Germline-derived CDR1 and CDR2 are SGHVS and FQNEAQ. V was trimmed by 6 bases and J by 0 bases, leaving 8 bases between them. The CDR3 runs 14 residues. The DNA of the CDR3 is TGTGCCAGCAGGCGGGATACGAACACCGGGGAGCTGTTTTTT. Its translation: CASRRDTNTGELFF.

The chain recombines TRBV6-2 or TRBV6-3 with TRBJ2-7; 9 bases match TRBD1. The CDR3 length is 15 residues. J lost 6 bases, V lost 2 bases, and 8 bases had no gene match. CDR1 MNHEY and CDR2 SVGEGT come from the germline V gene. In DNA form, the CDR3 reads TGTGCCAGCAGTTACACGGACAGGGGCCCTTCCGAGCAGTACTTC. It codes for CASSYTDRGPSEQYF.

The count of this clonotype is one. This chain connects TRBV5-1 to TRBJ2-5; possible D gene TRBD1, 6 bases. The CDR3 consists of 13 residues. Germline V gene sequence: CDR1 SGHRS, CDR2 YFSETQ. V was shortened by 2 bases and J by 4 bases, with 9 bases between the two germline ends. CDR3 bases: TGCGCCAGCAGCTTTGGACAGCGAGAGACCCAGTACTTC. Its translation is CASSFGQRETQYF.